These 27 T cell receptor beta chains share one sample of origin, sequenced in a study of cytomegalovirus exposure and HLA in healthy donors. Primers included in the PCR were 60 Vbeta and 13 Jbeta primers. Clones were read by immunoSEQ multiplex PCR, and TCRdb kept only the in-frame ones, dropping some. Of approximately 140,000 clones in the sample, approximately 78% were seen once. Sample: PBMCs. These receptors originate from a woman in her thirties or forties in good health and CMV-seropositive.

This clone appeared a single time. The rearrangement links TRBV7-2 to TRBJ2-1; 10 bases align to TRBD2. V shed 1 base, J shed 7 bases, and the junction held 10 bases outside the gene matches. Germline CDR1 is SGHTA and CDR2 is FQGNSA. The CDR3 consists of 17 residues. The CDR3 DNA follows: TGTGCCAGCAGCTTAGGCGGGAGCGGGAGGGCCAGGAATGAGCAGTTCTTC. Residues: CASSLGGSGRARNEQFF.

This chain uses TRBV6-6 with TRBJ1-5; no clear D gene. The CDR3 has 12 residues. Germline values: CDR1 MNHNY, CDR2 SVGAGI (reference sequence). Trimming removed 6 bases at V and 7 bases at J, with 10 bases between. CDR3 in DNA: TGTGCCAGCAGCCCCAAGGAGCAGCCCCAGCATTTT. Translating gives CASSPKEQPQHF.

The chain links TRBV7-8 to TRBJ2-7; 9 nucleotides align to TRBD1. This CDR3 spans 16 amino acids. Germline lookup yields CDR1 SGHVS and CDR2 FQNEAQ. J gave up 3 bases and V 0 bases, and 6 bases lay outside the gene matches. CDR3 region: CASSLAPPGQGYEQYF. Written as DNA, the CDR3 is TGTGCCAGCAGCTTAGCGCCCCCGGGACAGGGCTACGAGCAGTACTTC.

The chain is built from TRBV7-9 and TRBJ2-5; 10 bases are shared with TRBD1. This CDR3 region has 19 residues. Losses at the gene ends were 0 bases for V and 0 bases for J; bases not matched to a gene: 10. Germline V gives CDR1 SEHNR, CDR2 FQNEAQ (reference sequence). The CDR3 nucleotides are TGTGCCAGCAGCTTAGCGTATGGGACAGGGGATCCCTACCAAGAGACCCAGTACTTC. It is translated as CASSLAYGTGDPYQETQYF.

The V call is TRBV11-2, the J call TRBJ2-7; D is unresolved. Germline V gene data show CDR1 as SGHAT and CDR2 as FQNNGV. V was pared by 1 base and J by 6 bases, with 7 bases between. This CDR3 spans 12 amino acids. CDR3 sequence reads: CASSLVPLEQYF. CDR3 DNA sequence: TGTGCCAGCAGCTTAGTCCCTCTCGAGCAGTACTTC.

This chain connects TRBV7-8 to TRBJ2-7; D unclear. Germline values: CDR1 SGHVS, CDR2 FQNEAQ. The V and J ends lost 6 bases and 0 bases respectively, with 12 bases between them. This CDR3 spans 14 amino acids. The CDR3 spells CASRLTGDSYEQYF. In DNA, the CDR3 is TGTGCCAGCAGACTAACCGGCGACTCCTACGAGCAGTACTTC. Together with reference TRBV7-8 and TRBJ2-7, the CDR3 gives the full variable domain: GAGVSQSPRYKVAKRGQDVALRCDPISGHVSLFWYQQALGQGPEFLTYFQNEAQLDKSGLPSDRFFAERPEGSVSTLKIQRTQQEDSAVYLCASRLTGDSYEQYFGPGTRLTVT.

The rearrangement links TRBV28 to TRBJ1-2, with 12 bases matching TRBD1. Germline CDR1 is MDHEN and CDR2 is SYDVKM. CDR3 length: 15 amino acids. V shed 7 bases and J 3 bases; nucleotides not matched to a gene: 6. The CDR3 DNA follows: TGTGCCAGCATTCCGGGACAGGGGGCGTACTATGGCTACACCTTC. This sequence encodes CASIPGQGAYYGYTF.

The chain is built from TRBV11-2 and TRBJ1-1; a possible D gene is TRBD1 (5 bases). Trimming took 6 bases from V and 3 from J, leaving 14 bases between them. The length of the CDR3 is 14 residues. Germline V gene sequence: CDR1 SGHAT, CDR2 FQNNGV. The CDR3 DNA sequence: TGTGCCAGCAGAGGAGCGGGGGGGGACACTGAAGCTTTCTTT. Residues: CASRGAGGDTEAFF.

DNA for the CDR3: TGCAGCGTGACTGCAGGGGATGGTGGCTACACCTTC. Translation: CSVTAGDGGYTF. This rearrangement joins TRBV29-1 to TRBJ1-2, with D possibly being TRBD1 (6 bases). Trimming stripped 6 bases from V and 7 bases from J, with 15 bases between. CDR3 length: 12 amino acids. The germline V gene has CDR1 SQVTM and CDR2 ANQGSEA.

V is TRBV28 and J is TRBJ2-7; 9 bases are shared with TRBD1. Trimming at V came to 8 bases and at J to 3 bases, leaving 8 bases not matched to a gene. CDR3 length: 14 residues. Germline lookup yields CDR1 MDHEN and CDR2 SYDVKM. DNA of the CDR3: TGTGCCAGCGATTCTCCGGGACAGGGCTACGAGCAGTACTTC. Its protein product is CASDSPGQGYEQYF.

In its sample, this clone was seen a few times. This rearrangement joins TRBV30 to TRBJ2-7; D may be TRBD1 (5 bases). CDR3 size: 11 residues. V shed 7 bases and J shed 3 bases, with 10 bases lying between them. Germline V gives CDR1 GTSNPN, CDR2 SVGIG (reference sequence). For the CDR3, the DNA is TGTGCCTTGACAGTACACTACGAGCAGTACTTC. Its protein product is CALTVHYEQYF.

In regard to this clone: The junction and the germline gene differ at one end; a read error may be behind it. CDR3 amino acids: CASSLGLATYNEQFF. CDR3 in DNA: TGTGCTAGCAGCTTAGGACTAGCGACCTACAATGAGCAGTTCTTC. The chain recombines TRBV7-7 with TRBJ2-1, with 9 bases that match TRBD2. This CDR3 is 15 amino acids long. Germline-derived CDR1 and CDR2 are SSHAT and FNYEAQ (reference sequence).

The chain carries TRBV7-2 and TRBJ2-7; the D gene is possibly TRBD2 (6 bases). Germline values: CDR1 SGHTA, CDR2 FQGNSA. This CDR3 has 15 residues. The V end was cut by 4 bases, the J end by 1 base, with 14 bases between. For the CDR3, the DNA is TGTGCCAGCAGCTCGTCCGGGAGTGCGTCCTACGAGCAGTACTTC. It specifies CASSSSGSASYEQYF. The full variable domain, its missing parts supplied by reference TRBV7-2 and TRBJ2-7, is GAGVSQSPSNKVTEKGKDVELRCDPISGHTALYWYRQSLGQGLEFLIYFQGNSAPDKSGLPSDRFSAERTGGSVSTLTIQRTQQEDSAVYLCASSSSGSASYEQYFGPGTRLTVT.

The rearrangement joins TRBV5-1 to TRBJ1-1, with D possibly matching TRBD1 (6 bases). V lost 4 bases, J lost 6 bases, and 19 bases lay in between. In germline, CDR1 is SGHRS, CDR2 YFSETQ. CDR3 length: 15 residues. CDR3 DNA: TGCGCCAGCAGCCTCCGAGGGGGGGGGCAGGCTGAAGCTTTCTTT. Protein product: CASSLRGGGQAEAFF.

The chain is built from TRBV15 and TRBJ1-1; TRBD1 is a possible D gene (6 bases). The germline V gene has CDR1 LNHNV and CDR2 YYDKDF (reference sequence). V was shortened by 0 bases and J by 4 bases, with 9 bases between the two germline ends. The CDR3 extends over 14 amino acids. The CDR3 DNA follows: TGTGCCACCAGCAGAGATCTGACAGGCACTGAAGCTTTCTTT. The encoded protein is CATSRDLTGTEAFF.

The rearrangement joins TRBV19 to TRBJ2-2; D gene ambiguous. V lost 5 bases to trimming and J lost 8 bases, with 15 bases between them. Looked up from germline, CDR1 is LNHDA and CDR2 is SQIVND (reference sequence). The CDR3 has 14 residues. The CDR3 DNA reads as TGTGCCAGTAGTTTCCCAGGCCGCCCGGGGGAGCTGTTTTTT. It specifies CASSFPGRPGELFF. The full variable domain, in which reference TRBV19 and TRBJ2-2 provide the parts outside the CDR3, is DGGITQSPKYLFRKEGQNVTLSCEQNLNHDAMYWYRQDPGQGLRLIYYSQIVNDFQKGDIAEGYSVSREKKESFPLTVTSAQKNPTAFYLCASSFPGRPGELFFGEGSRLTVL.

The chain recombines TRBV5-1 with TRBJ2-5; a weak D match, TRBD2 (5 bases). The CDR3 extends over 12 amino acids. Looked up from germline, CDR1 is SGHRS and CDR2 is YFSETQ. V dropped 6 bases and J dropped 5 bases, with 11 bases sitting between them. CDR3 DNA sequence: TGCGCCAGCACGGAGGAGTGGGAGACCCAGTACTTC. Encoded protein: CASTEEWETQYF. Full variable domain (outside the CDR3, taken from reference TRBV5-1 and TRBJ2-5): KAGVTQTPRYLIKTRGQQVTLSCSPISGHRSVSWYQQTPGQGLQFLFEYFSETQRNKGNFPGRFSGRQFSNSRSEMNVSTLELGDSALYLCASTEEWETQYFGPGTRLLVL.

The chain has TRBV29-1 and TRBJ1-1; a weak D match, TRBD1 (5 bases). The length of the CDR3 is 14 residues. The ends were cut back, 7 bases at V and 0 bases at J, with 15 bases in the middle. CDR1 and CDR2 from the germline V gene are SQVTM and ANQGSEA. The CDR3 DNA is TGCAGCGGCGGGGCGCCGTCAATGAACACTGAAGCTTTCTTT. It specifies CSGGAPSMNTEAFF.

This clone was counted between two and nine times. The chain couples TRBV2 to TRBJ2-3; 7 bases agree with TRBD1. The CDR3 is made up of 14 amino acids. The ends lost 4 bases at V and 3 bases at J; junction bases unmatched: 4. The germline V gene encodes CDR1 SNHLY and CDR2 FYNNEI. In nucleotides, the CDR3 is TGTGCCAGCAGTGGACAGGGTCGTACAGATACGCAGTATTTT. It yields the protein CASSGQGRTDTQYF.

This chain joins TRBV4-2 and TRBJ2-1; 8 nucleotides align to TRBD2. The CDR3 consists of 17 residues. Trimming took 2 bases from V and 4 from J; bases not matched to a gene: 10. Looked up from germline, CDR1 is LGHNA and CDR2 is YNFKEQ. CDR3 coding DNA: TGTGCCAGCAGCCAAACATCCCGGACTAGCTATTACAATGAGCAGTTCTTC. This codes for CASSQTSRTSYYNEQFF.

The CDR3 sequence is CASREGLYQVLFF. In DNA form, the CDR3 reads TGTGCCAGCAGAGAGGGACTTTATCAGGTACTGTTTTTT. The gene calls are TRBV28 and TRBJ1-4; possibly TRBD1 for D (5 bases). The germline CDR1 and CDR2 sequences are MDHEN and SYDVKM. V shed 6 bases and J shed 13 bases, with 18 bases lying between them. The CDR3 has 13 amino acids.

V is TRBV28 and J is TRBJ2-7; 7 bases line up with TRBD2. From germline, CDR1 is MDHEN and CDR2 SYDVKM. The CDR3 is 16 residues long. Trimming removed 4 bases from V and 3 bases from J; junction bases left unmatched: 12. CDR3 amino acids: CASSSPGASGYYEQYF. The CDR3 DNA sequence: TGTGCCAGCAGTTCTCCTGGGGCTAGCGGCTACTACGAGCAGTACTTC.

The rearrangement joins TRBV7-2 to TRBJ1-3, with D tentatively TRBD1 (5 bases). Trimming pared 9 bases from V and 0 bases from J, leaving 18 bases between. The CDR3 is 16 residues long. Germline CDR1 SGHTA, CDR2 FQGNSA. CDR3 coding DNA: TGTGCCAGTTCCTTCGGGGGTATTTTCTCTGGAAACACCATATATTTT. Its protein is CASSFGGIFSGNTIYF.

The chain couples TRBV9 to TRBJ2-1, with TRBD2 matching 10 bases. The CDR3 is made up of 14 amino acids. Germline trimming cut 3 bases from V and 7 bases from J; bases unmatched to any gene: 4. Germline CDR1 and CDR2: SGDLS and YYNGEE. Written as DNA, the CDR3 is TGTGCCAGCAGCGCCGGGGGACTAGCGAATGAGCAGTTCTTC. Protein product: CASSAGGLANEQFF.

J is TRBJ2-3 and V is TRBV18, with TRBD1 as a possible D gene (5 bases). Germline CDR1 is KGHSH and CDR2 is LQKENI. The CDR3 runs to 14 residues. V was shortened by 1 base and J by 2 bases, with 7 bases between the two germline ends. CDR3 sequence reads: CASSPQTDTDTQYF. CDR3 DNA: TGTGCCAGCTCACCACAGACAGACACAGATACGCAGTATTTT.

The chain joins TRBV7-3 to TRBJ1-2; D may be TRBD1 (5 bases). This CDR3 has 14 residues. Trimming removed 1 base from V and 7 bases from J, with 13 bases in between. Germline CDR1 SGHTA, CDR2 FQGTGA. CDR3 protein: CASSLNPGNGGYTF. The CDR3, as DNA: TGTGCCAGCAGCTTAAATCCAGGGAATGGTGGCTACACCTTC.

The chain has TRBV28 and TRBJ1-2, with D perhaps TRBD1 (5 bases). The germline V gene encodes CDR1 MDHEN and CDR2 SYDVKM. V was clipped by 4 bases and J by 6 bases, with 12 bases between them. CDR3 length equals 13 residues. CDR3 DNA sequence: TGTGCCAGCAGTTCAGGGATTTATGATGGCTACACCTTC. Translation gives CASSSGIYDGYTF.